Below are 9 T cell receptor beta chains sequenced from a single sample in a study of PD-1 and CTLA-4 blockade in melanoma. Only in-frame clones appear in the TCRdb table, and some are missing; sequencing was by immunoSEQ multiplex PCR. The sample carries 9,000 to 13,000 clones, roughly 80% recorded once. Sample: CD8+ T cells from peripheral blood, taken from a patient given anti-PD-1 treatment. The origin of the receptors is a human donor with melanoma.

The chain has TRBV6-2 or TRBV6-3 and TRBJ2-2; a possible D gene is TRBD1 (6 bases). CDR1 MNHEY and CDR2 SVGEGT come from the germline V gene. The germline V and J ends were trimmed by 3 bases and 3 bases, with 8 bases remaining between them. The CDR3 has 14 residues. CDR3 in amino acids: CASSYQGYTGELFF. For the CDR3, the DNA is TGTGCCAGCAGTTATCAGGGGTACACCGGGGAGCTGTTTTTT.

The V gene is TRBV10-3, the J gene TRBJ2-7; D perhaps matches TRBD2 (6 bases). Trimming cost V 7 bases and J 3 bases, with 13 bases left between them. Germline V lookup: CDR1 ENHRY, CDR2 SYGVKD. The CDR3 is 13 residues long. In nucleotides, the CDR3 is TGTGCCATCACGGTAGCGGATGGCTACGAGCAGTACTTC. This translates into CAITVADGYEQYF.

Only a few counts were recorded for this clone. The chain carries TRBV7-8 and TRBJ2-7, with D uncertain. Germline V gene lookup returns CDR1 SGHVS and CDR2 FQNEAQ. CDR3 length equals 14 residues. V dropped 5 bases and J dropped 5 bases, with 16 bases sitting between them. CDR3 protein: CASSAAGLSDEQYF. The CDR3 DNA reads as TGTGCCAGCAGCGCAGCCGGGCTATCAGACGAGCAGTACTTC.

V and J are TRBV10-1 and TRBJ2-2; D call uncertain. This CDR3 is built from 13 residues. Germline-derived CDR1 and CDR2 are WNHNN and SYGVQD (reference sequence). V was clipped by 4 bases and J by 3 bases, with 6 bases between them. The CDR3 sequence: CASSAHDTGELFF. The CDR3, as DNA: TGCGCCAGCAGTGCGCACGACACCGGGGAGCTGTTTTTT.

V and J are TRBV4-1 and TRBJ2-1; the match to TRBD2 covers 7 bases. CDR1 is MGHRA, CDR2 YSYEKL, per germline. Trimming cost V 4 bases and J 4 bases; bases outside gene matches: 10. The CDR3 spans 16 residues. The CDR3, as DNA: TGCGCCAGCAGCCTCATCGGGAGCGGGGATTACAATGAGCAGTTCTTC. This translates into CASSLIGSGDYNEQFF.

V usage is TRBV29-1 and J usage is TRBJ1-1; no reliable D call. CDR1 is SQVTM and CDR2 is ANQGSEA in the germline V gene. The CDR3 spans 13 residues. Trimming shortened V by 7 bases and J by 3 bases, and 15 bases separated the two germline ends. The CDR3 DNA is TGCAGCGCTGGAAAGGGCTTGGACACTGAAGCTTTCTTT. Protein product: CSAGKGLDTEAFF.

DNA for the CDR3: TGCAGCGTTGATGGGGGCCAGGTCACTGAAGCTTTCTTT. Its protein is CSVDGGQVTEAFF. The rearrangement links TRBV29-1 to TRBJ1-1, with D possibly matching TRBD1 (6 bases). Germline CDR1 and CDR2: SQVTM and ANQGSEA. This CDR3 comprises 13 residues. Between the trimmed V and J ends, which lost 3 bases and 4 bases, there was a span of 12 bases.

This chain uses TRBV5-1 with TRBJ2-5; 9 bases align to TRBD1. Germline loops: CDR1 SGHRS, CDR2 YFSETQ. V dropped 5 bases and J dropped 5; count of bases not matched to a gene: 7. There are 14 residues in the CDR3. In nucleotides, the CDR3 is TGCGCCAGCAGGTTACAGGGGGCAATGGAGACCCAGTACTTC. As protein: CASRLQGAMETQYF.

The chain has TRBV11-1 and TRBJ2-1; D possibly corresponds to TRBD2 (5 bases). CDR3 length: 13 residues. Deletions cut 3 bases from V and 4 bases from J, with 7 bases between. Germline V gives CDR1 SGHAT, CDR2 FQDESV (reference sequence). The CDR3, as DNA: TGTGCCAGCAGCTTCGGGAATTACAATGAGCAGTTCTTC. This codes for CASSFGNYNEQFF.